These 20 T cell receptor beta chains were sequenced from one sample in a study of OX40 agonist ivuxolimab in advanced cancers. Method: immunoSEQ multiplex PCR; TCRdb's copy keeps in-frame clones and lacks some. The table shows roughly 56,000 clones, with about 83% occurring only once. Sequencing used CD4+ or CD8+ T cells sorted from blood, obtained in a trial of the OX40 agonist ivuxolimab. All receptors derive from an adult with an advanced solid tumor such as melanoma, head and neck, liver or kidney cancer.

The chain combines TRBV2 with TRBJ1-2; tentatively, D is TRBD1 (5 bases). V was shortened by 8 bases and J by 4 bases, with 20 bases between the two germline ends. The CDR3 is made up of 15 amino acids. Germline CDR1 is SNHLY and CDR2 is FYNNEI. The CDR3 loop reads CASESDRGLGYGYTF. The CDR3 DNA reads TGTGCCAGCGAATCCGATCGGGGCTTGGGCTATGGCTACACCTTC.

The chain couples TRBV19 to TRBJ1-1; no clear D gene. Trimming pared 1 base from V and 1 base from J, leaving 7 bases between. The CDR3 sequence is 14 residues long. CDR1 and CDR2 from the germline V gene are LNHDA and SQIVND (reference sequence). CDR3 protein: CASSIGEANTEAFF. In DNA, the CDR3 is TGTGCCAGTAGTATAGGAGAGGCGAACACTGAAGCTTTCTTT. Full variable domain (remainder filled in from reference TRBV19 and TRBJ1-1): DGGITQSPKYLFRKEGQNVTLSCEQNLNHDAMYWYRQDPGQGLRLIYYSQIVNDFQKGDIAEGYSVSREKKESFPLTVTSAQKNPTAFYLCASSIGEANTEAFFGQGTRLTVV.

The V and J genes are TRBV4-1 and TRBJ1-6, with D possibly being TRBD1 (6 bases). The length of the CDR3 is 14 residues. The V and J ends lost 0 bases and 10 bases respectively, with 10 bases between them. Germline loops: CDR1 MGHRA, CDR2 YSYEKL. CDR3 in DNA: TGCGCCAGCAGCCAAGAACAGGGAAGGTCACCCCTCCACTTT. Translated: CASSQEQGRSPLHF.

Worth noting for this clone: This same CDR3 is encoded by further DNA sequences in the sample. This chain connects TRBV5-6 to TRBJ1-2; D might be TRBD1 (6 bases). Trimming cost V 3 bases and J 4 bases, with 13 bases left between them. Per germline, CDR1 SGHDT and CDR2 YYEEEE. This CDR3 has 14 residues. This chain's CDR3 is CASSSPDRGYGYTF. CDR3 DNA sequence: TGTGCCAGCAGCTCACCGGACAGAGGCTATGGCTACACCTTC.

This clone turned up a few times. This sample includes further DNA sequences coding for the same CDR3. The chain joins TRBV30 to TRBJ1-1; perhaps TRBD1 as D (5 bases). The length of the CDR3 is 13 residues. Trimming took off 0 bases at V and 3 bases at J, with 8 bases between the two ends. Germline CDR1 and CDR2: GTSNPN and SVGIG (reference sequence). CDR3 residues: CAWSVRGDTEAFF. Here the CDR3 DNA reads TGTGCCTGGAGTGTACGGGGGGACACTGAAGCTTTCTTT.

CDR3 coding DNA: TGTGCCAGCAGCTTAGGGGGACTAGCGGGCGACCTAGCCAAAAACATTCAGTACTTC. It is translated as CASSLGGLAGDLAKNIQYF. The chain uses TRBV7-8 and TRBJ2-4, with 12 bases matching TRBD2. CDR3 length: 19 amino acids. Germline CDR1 SGHVS, CDR2 FQNEAQ. V dropped 1 base and J dropped 0; count of bases not matched to a gene: 7.

With regard to this clone: The sample has other DNA sequences that encode this CDR3 too. V is TRBV9 and J is TRBJ2-7, with D perhaps matching TRBD2 (6 bases). Germline CDR1 SGDLS, CDR2 YYNGEE. CDR3 length equals 14 residues. The ends were cut back, 0 bases at V and 1 base at J, with 8 bases in the middle. The CDR3 DNA reads TGTGCCAGCAGCGTAGGCGGGAATTCCTACGAGCAGTACTTC. Translation gives CASSVGGNSYEQYF.

The genes are TRBV19 and TRBJ2-7; 7 nucleotides line up with TRBD2. CDR3 length: 15 residues. Germline-derived CDR1 and CDR2 are LNHDA and SQIVND (reference sequence). Losses at the gene ends were 0 bases for V and 5 bases for J; bases not matched to a gene: 7. The DNA of the CDR3 is TGTGCCAGTAGTATAGATCGACTAGCCGCCGACGAGCAGTACTTC. It encodes CASSIDRLAADEQYF.

This clone was seen more than once but under ten times. The chain carries TRBV4-1 and TRBJ2-1; 12 bases are shared with TRBD1. This CDR3 is built from 14 residues. Germline loops: CDR1 MGHRA, CDR2 YSYEKL. V lost 6 bases, J lost 14 bases, and 11 bases stayed unmatched. The CDR3 is CASSRIPGQGAKFF. The CDR3 DNA is TGCGCCAGCAGTCGAATACCGGGACAGGGGGCCAAGTTCTTC.

CDR3 DNA sequence: TGTGCCTGGAGTGCGGGCAGGATAACCAAAAACATTCAGTACTTC. It codes for CAWSAGRITKNIQYF. The gene calls are TRBV30 and TRBJ2-4; no firm D call. The V and J ends lost 1 base and 2 bases respectively, with 12 bases between them. CDR3 length: 15 residues. In germline, CDR1 is GTSNPN, CDR2 SVGIG (reference sequence).

A note on this clone: Sequence at one end of the junction differs from germline and may be a read error. The chain is built from TRBV7-7 and TRBJ2-2; perhaps TRBD2 as D (5 bases). Germline values: CDR1 SSHAT, CDR2 FNYEAQ (reference sequence). This CDR3 comprises 15 residues. DNA for the CDR3: TGTGCTAGCAGCTTTAGCGCCCTGAACACCGGGGAGCTGTTTTTT. As protein: CASSFSALNTGELFF.

The chain joins TRBV5-6 to TRBJ2-6; 10 bases are shared with TRBD2. Trimming removed 1 base from V and 0 bases from J; junction bases left unmatched: 7. The CDR3 spans 19 residues. Germline V gives CDR1 SGHDT, CDR2 YYEEEE. CDR3 DNA: TGTGCCAGCAGCTTGTTTACTAGCGGGGCCCCCTCTGGGGCCAACGTCCTGACTTTC. Amino acid sequence: CASSLFTSGAPSGANVLTF.

V and J are TRBV30 and TRBJ2-7; 10 nucleotides line up with TRBD2. The trim removed 0 bases at V and 4 bases at J, leaving 3 bases unmatched. CDR3 length equals 14 residues. Germline V lookup: CDR1 GTSNPN, CDR2 SVGIG (reference sequence). CDR3 in DNA: TGTGCCTGGAGTGTTACTAGCGGGAATTACGAGCAGTACTTC. It is translated as CAWSVTSGNYEQYF. Full variable domain (missing parts from reference TRBV30 and TRBJ2-7): SQTIHQWPATLVQPVGSPLSLECTVEGTSNPNLYWYRQAAGRGLQLLFYSVGIGQISSEVPQNLSASRPQDRQFILSSKKLLLSDSGFYLCAWSVTSGNYEQYFGPGTRLTVT.

This clone was found once. V is TRBV2 and J is TRBJ1-2; unclear D gene. V lost 4 bases to trimming and J lost 8 bases, with 14 bases between them. This CDR3 is built from 13 residues. The germline V gene encodes CDR1 SNHLY and CDR2 FYNNEI. CDR3 residues: CASSGANVVGYTF. The CDR3 region has the DNA TGTGCCAGCAGTGGGGCCAACGTGGTGGGCTACACCTTC.

The chain recombines TRBV10-3 with TRBJ2-1, with D tentatively TRBD2 (6 bases). CDR3 length equals 20 residues. Trimming cost V 0 bases and J 5 bases, with 26 bases left between them. Germline V gene sequence: CDR1 ENHRY, CDR2 SYGVKD. In nucleotides, the CDR3 is TGTGCCATCAGTGAGTCAACAAAACCGCAGCTAGCGCGGTCCCACAATGAGCAGTTCTTC. Residues: CAISESTKPQLARSHNEQFF.

The chain recombines TRBV6-1 with TRBJ2-7; possible D gene TRBD1, 6 bases. The CDR3 sequence is 14 residues long. The germline V gene encodes CDR1 MNHNS and CDR2 SASEGT. Trimming left V 7 bases short and J 2 bases short, with 15 bases between. Here the CDR3 reads CASTMHAGAYEQYF. The CDR3 nucleotides are TGTGCCAGCACCATGCATGCAGGGGCCTACGAGCAGTACTTC.

This sequence joins TRBV7-9 and TRBJ2-3, with D perhaps TRBD2 (6 bases). V lost 3 bases to trimming and J lost 6 bases, with 13 bases between them. Germline V gives CDR1 SEHNR, CDR2 FQNEAQ (reference sequence). This CDR3 is built from 14 residues. Here the CDR3 DNA reads TGTGCCAGCAGCTTCTATGGGGGGTCTGATACGCAGTATTTT. It is translated as CASSFYGGSDTQYF.

This clone was observed a few times. The rearrangement joins TRBV27 to TRBJ1-1, with D hard to call. From germline, CDR1 is MNHEY and CDR2 SMNVEV (reference sequence). This CDR3 is 13 amino acids long. V shed 8 bases and J shed 6 bases, with 16 bases lying between them. The CDR3 loop reads CASGPVLGSEAFF. Written as DNA, the CDR3 is TGTGCCAGCGGACCAGTCCTTGGCTCTGAAGCTTTCTTT.

Sample share makes this clone medium-sized. This rearrangement joins TRBV29-1 to TRBJ2-7; no definite D call. CDR3 size: 12 residues. Germline V CDR1 and CDR2: SQVTM, ANQGSEA. Trimming removed 6 bases at V and 0 bases at J, with 9 bases between. DNA for the CDR3: TGCAGCGTCCTAAGCGTCTCCTACGAGCAGTACTTC. Encoded protein: CSVLSVSYEQYF.

This clone was observed a few times. In DNA form, the CDR3 reads TGTGTCAACTCCTACAATGAGCAGTTCTTC. It encodes CVNSYNEQFF. J is TRBJ2-1 and V is TRBV18; the D is unclear. The germline CDR1 and CDR2 sequences are KGHSH and LQKENI. CDR3 length: 10 amino acids.